This T cell receptor beta chain was sequenced for a study of regulatory T cells in long-lasting Graves disease. Remarks on this clonotype: The antigen remains undetermined.

Overall study findings and caveats: Persistent disease favored TRBV28, TRBJ1-2 and TRBJ2-5.

Combining iRepertoire HTBI primers with Arm-PCR of CDR3 regions, the authors built TCR beta libraries. TCRdb called the multiplex PCR reads again in MiXCR, with one record for every CDR3 protein. The sample contains about 660,000 distinct CDR3 sequences, around 32% of which appear only once. CDR1 GTSNPN and CDR2 SVGIG come from the germline V gene (reference sequence). This CDR3 region has 15 residues. V dropped 3 bases and J dropped 2 bases, with 13 bases sitting between them. Time point in this sample: persistent/refractory GD, antithyroid drugs over 5 years with positive TRAb. From RNA extracted from PBMCs, the TCR library was made. Enrollment of patients was through an endocrinology department in Xi'an, China.

The chain carries TRBV30 and TRBJ1-4; perhaps TRBD1 as D (6 bases). The sequence came from a female donor with Graves disease. The sequencing used peripheral blood mononuclear cells (PBMCs), collected when the disease was refractory, from a patient treated with antithyroid drugs. The CDR3 DNA reads TGTGCCTGGAGGGCAGGGGTGAGGACTAATGAAAAACTGTTTTTT. It is translated as CAWRAGVRTNEKLFF. Together with reference TRBV30 and TRBJ1-4, the CDR3 gives the full variable domain: SQTIHQWPATLVQPVGSPLSLECTVEGTSNPNLYWYRQAAGRGLQLLFYSVGIGQISSEVPQNLSASRPQDRQFILSSKKLLLSDSGFYLCAWRAGVRTNEKLFFGSGTQLSVL.